Shown below are 21 T cell receptor beta chains from a single sample sequenced in a study of Tregs in tolerant kidney transplant recipients. The assay was immunoSEQ multiplex PCR, and TCRdb's table has in-frame clones only and misses some. This sample's table has tens of thousands of clones. The material was CD4+ T cells from blood, obtained before the transplant. These receptors originate from a human donor who received a combined kidney and bone marrow transplant.

CDR3 amino acids: CASRSAGLNTIYF. Partial CDR3 DNA: TGCGCCAGCAGATCGGCGGGCCTAAACACC. V usage is TRBV5-1 and J usage is TRBJ1-3, with D hard to call. The read stops 3 residues short of the end of the CDR3; the missing end is completed from the germline J gene. The length of the CDR3 is 13 residues. Trimming removed 5 bases from V and 6 bases from J, with 12 bases in between. Per the germline V gene, CDR1 is SGHRS and CDR2 is YFSETQ.

A note on this clone: The read ends 3 residues shy of where the CDR3 ends; the end is completed using the germline J gene. V usage is TRBV2 and J usage is TRBJ2-5, with 7 nucleotides matching TRBD1. Germline values: CDR1 SNHLY, CDR2 FYNNEI. Trimming removed 5 bases from V and 3 bases from J; junction bases left unmatched: 9. The CDR3 extends over 15 amino acids. The CDR3 reads CASSSFRGREETQYF. Partial CDR3 DNA: TGTGCCAGCAGTTCTTTTAGGGGGCGTGAAGAGACC. The variable domain in full, completed from reference TRBV2 and TRBJ2-5, reads EPEVTQTPSHQVTQMGQEVILRCVPISNHLYFYWYRQILGQKVEFLVSFYNNEISEKSEIFDDQFSVERPDGSNFTLKIRSTKLEDSAMYFCASSSFRGREETQYFGPGTRLLVL.

On this clone: Read sequence stops 3 residues before the CDR3 end, and the germline J gene provides the missing end. V usage is TRBV10-3 and J usage is TRBJ1-2; possibly TRBD1 for D (5 bases). This CDR3 is built from 13 residues. Per the germline V gene, CDR1 is ENHRY and CDR2 is SYGVKD. Incomplete CDR3 DNA: TGTGCCATCAGTGAGGTGGCGGGGCGCGGC. Protein sequence: CAISEVAGRG. In full, the CDR3 reads CAISEVAGRGYTF.

Comment on this clone: The read comes to an end 3 residues before the CDR3 does, leaving the germline J gene to fill in the end. This rearrangement joins TRBV2 to TRBJ2-5, with 8 positions matching TRBD1. Per the germline V gene, CDR1 is SNHLY and CDR2 is FYNNEI. This CDR3 region has 13 residues. V shed 10 bases, J shed 4 bases, and the junction held 8 bases outside the gene matches. CDR3 DNA (partial): TGTGCCACTTCCAGGGGGCTAGGAGAGACC. Translating gives CATSRGLGET. The full CDR3 protein reads CATSRGLGETQYF.

Concerning this clone itself: The read is 3 residues too short to cover the CDR3 end, so that end is filled in from the germline J gene. The chain employs TRBV29-1 and TRBJ1-2; 7 positions match TRBD1. The CDR3 consists of 15 residues. Germline trimming cut 4 bases from V and 2 bases from J; bases unmatched to any gene: 10. Germline V lookup: CDR1 SQVTM, CDR2 ANQGSEA. The part of the CDR3 DNA that was read is TGCAGCGTTGGCCATCAGGGACAGATCAACTATGGC. This codes for CSVGHQGQINYG. The complete CDR3 reads CSVGHQGQINYGYTF.

In the case of this clone: The missing CDR3 end, 3 residues past where the read stops, is filled in from the germline J gene. V usage is TRBV18 and J usage is TRBJ1-6, with a tentative D call TRBD1 (6 bases). V lost 3 bases, J lost 5 bases, and 11 bases lay in between. This CDR3 contains 15 residues. Germline values: CDR1 KGHSH, CDR2 LQKENI. Partial CDR3 DNA: TGTGCCAGCTCACCCCGGGACACCCATAATTCACCC. Translated: CASSPRDTHNSP. Given in full, the CDR3 is CASSPRDTHNSPLHF.

Comments on this clone: The missing CDR3 end, 3 residues past where the read stops, is filled in from the germline J gene. The rearrangement joins TRBV19 to TRBJ1-4; D ambiguous. Germline assignment: CDR1 LNHDA and CDR2 SQIVND (reference sequence). The V and J ends lost 3 bases and 7 bases respectively, with 9 bases between them. The CDR3 is made up of 13 amino acids. Incomplete CDR3 DNA: TGTGCCAGTAGTATGCAGGTCGGTGAAAAA. Its protein product is CASSMQVGEK. The whole CDR3 reads CASSMQVGEKLFF. Supplemented by reference TRBV19 and TRBJ1-4, the full variable domain reads DGGITQSPKYLFRKEGQNVTLSCEQNLNHDAMYWYRQDPGQGLRLIYYSQIVNDFQKGDIAEGYSVSREKKESFPLTVTSAQKNPTAFYLCASSMQVGEKLFFGSGTQLSVL.

A word on this clone: The read comes to an end 3 residues before the CDR3 does, leaving the germline J gene to fill in the end. The chain has TRBV19 and TRBJ2-1; 13 bases align to TRBD2. CDR1 is LNHDA, CDR2 SQIVND, per germline (reference sequence). This CDR3 is built from 15 residues. V lost 4 bases and J lost 4; bases outside the gene matches: 1. The CDR3 is CASSKGLAGYNEQFF. The part of the CDR3 DNA that was read is TGTGCCAGTAGTAAGGGACTAGCGGGGTACAATGAG.

Notes on this clone: The DNA ends 3 residues before the CDR3 does, and the rest of the CDR3 is filled in from the germline J gene. The chain joins TRBV11-2 to TRBJ2-7; D gene unclear. Deletions cut 2 bases from V and 0 bases from J, with 8 bases between. Germline CDR1 is SGHAT and CDR2 is FQNNGV. The CDR3 consists of 14 residues. CDR3 sequence reads: CASSLLRFSYEQYF. The CDR3 DNA, read in part, is TGTGCCAGCAGCTTATTGCGGTTCTCCTACGAG. Drawing the rest from reference TRBV11-2 and TRBJ2-7, the complete variable domain is EAGVAQSPRYKIIEKRQSVAFWCNPISGHATLYWYQQILGQGPKLLIQFQNNGVVDDSQLPKDRFSAERLKGVDSTLKIQPAKLEDSAVYLCASSLLRFSYEQYFGPGTRLTVT.

As concerns this clone: Coverage ceases 3 residues before the CDR3 finishes, and the germline J gene fills in the end. The J gene is TRBJ1-1, the V gene TRBV18; D remains ambiguous. The CDR3 is 14 residues long. The germline V and J ends were trimmed by 0 bases and 3 bases, with 8 bases remaining between them. From germline, CDR1 is KGHSH and CDR2 LQKENI. The CDR3 here is CASSPPHRYTEAFF. Partial CDR3 DNA: TGTGCCAGCTCACCACCCCACAGATACACTGAA.

Concerning this clone itself: Read coverage stops 3 residues before the CDR3 terminus; the germline J gene supplies the remainder. The V and J genes are TRBV29-1 and TRBJ1-2; 9 bases align to TRBD1. J lost 3 bases, V lost 7 bases, and 3 bases had no gene match. This CDR3 region has 12 residues. Germline assignment: CDR1 SQVTM and CDR2 ANQGSEA. The CDR3 loop reads CSGGQGDYGYTF. CDR3 bases read: TGCAGCGGGGGACAGGGAGACTATGGC. The variable domain in full, completed from reference TRBV29-1 and TRBJ1-2, reads SAVISQKPSRDICQRGTSLTIQCQVDSQVTMMFWYRQQPGQSLTLIATANQGSEATYESGFVIDKFPISRPNLTFSTLTVSNMSPEDSSIYLCSGGQGDYGYTFGSGTRLTVV.

Concerning this clone: The read is 3 residues too short to cover the CDR3 end, so that end is filled in from the germline J gene. This chain connects TRBV18 to TRBJ2-3, with 11 bases identical to TRBD1. This CDR3 comprises 17 residues. The trim removed 0 bases at V and 6 bases at J, leaving 8 bases unmatched. Germline values: CDR1 KGHSH, CDR2 LQKENI. The part of the CDR3 DNA that was read is TGTGCCAGCTCACCACCGAAAGGACAGGGGGCGCAGGATACG. Translating it yields CASSPPKGQGAQDT. The whole CDR3 is CASSPPKGQGAQDTQYF.

As for this clone: The read stops 3 residues short of the end of the CDR3; the missing end is completed from the germline J gene. The J gene is TRBJ1-2, the V gene TRBV29-1, with D perhaps matching TRBD1 (6 bases). Germline-derived CDR1 and CDR2 are SQVTM and ANQGSEA. The germline V and J ends were trimmed by 6 bases and 5 bases, with 16 bases remaining between them. CDR3 length: 13 residues. The CDR3 region is CSVGGGTGYGYTF. The CDR3 bases that were read are TGCAGCGTAGGGGGGGGCACGGGGTATGGC.

To note about this clone: Sequencing ends 3 residues short of the CDR3 end; the germline J gene provides the rest. The gene calls are TRBV7-6 and TRBJ2-1; perhaps TRBD1 as D (6 bases). The V gene lost 4 bases and the J gene lost 0 bases, with 16 bases spanning the gap. Germline V gene sequence: CDR1 SGHVS, CDR2 FNYEAQ. This CDR3 contains 17 residues. The CDR3 bases that were read are TGTGCCAGCAGCTCCCATCCATTGGGGGCCTCCTACAATGAG. Protein product: CASSSHPLGASYNE. The complete CDR3 reads CASSSHPLGASYNEQFF.

With respect to this clone: Read sequence stops 3 residues before the CDR3 end, and the germline J gene provides the missing end. V usage is TRBV20-1 and J usage is TRBJ1-1; D is possibly TRBD1 (6 bases). The germline V gene has CDR1 DFQATT and CDR2 SNEGSKA (reference sequence). V was clipped by 3 bases and J by 4 bases, with 15 bases between them. CDR3 length equals 14 residues. Incomplete CDR3 DNA: TGCAGTGCTAGGTGGGGGCGGGCTGCCACTGAA. It translates to CSARWGRAATE. The full CDR3 is CSARWGRAATEAFF.

Comments on this clone: The read halts 3 residues ahead of the CDR3 end, with the missing end drawn from the germline J gene. The chain recombines TRBV19 with TRBJ2-2, with 7 nucleotides matching TRBD1. The V and J ends lost 3 bases and 3 bases, in that order; junction bases with no gene match: 4. This CDR3 region has 15 residues. Germline-derived CDR1 and CDR2 are LNHDA and SQIVND (reference sequence). The covered CDR3 bases are TGTGCCAGTAGTATGGGGGACAGACACACCGGGGAG. Its translation is CASSMGDRHTGE. The complete CDR3 reads CASSMGDRHTGELFF.

Worth noting for this clone: The CDR3 goes on 3 residues after the read ends, and that part is filled in from the germline J gene. The rearrangement uses TRBV7-2 and TRBJ2-3; TRBD1 or TRBD2 may be the D gene (5 bases each). CDR3 length equals 13 residues. The germline V gene encodes CDR1 SGHTA and CDR2 FQGNSA. Trimming pared 3 bases from V and 5 bases from J, leaving 9 bases between. The CDR3 sequence is CASSFSRGDTQYF. The DNA read from the CDR3 is TGTGCCAGCAGCTTCTCGAGGGGAGATACG.

On this clone: Read data end 3 residues before the CDR3 end; the end is taken from the germline J gene. The J gene is TRBJ1-1, the V gene TRBV7-2; D ambiguous. CDR3 length: 13 amino acids. The germline V and J ends were trimmed by 6 bases and 1 base, with 9 bases remaining between them. Per germline, CDR1 SGHTA and CDR2 FQGNSA. The CDR3 bases that were read are TGTGCCAGCAGACCGGTCGCGAACACTGAA. Amino acid sequence: CASRPVANTE. In full, the CDR3 reads CASRPVANTEAFF.

Note on this clone: The DNA ends 3 residues before the CDR3 does, and the rest of the CDR3 is filled in from the germline J gene. The rearrangement joins TRBV18 to TRBJ2-7, with D perhaps matching TRBD1 (6 bases). The V and J ends lost 4 bases and 5 bases respectively, with 9 bases between them. In germline, CDR1 is KGHSH, CDR2 LQKENI. There are 12 residues in the CDR3. The sequenced part of the CDR3 DNA is TGTGCCAGCTCACAACAGGGCGACGAG. Translating gives CASSQQGDE. The entire CDR3 sequence reads CASSQQGDEQYF. Complete variable domain (other parts from reference TRBV18 and TRBJ2-7): NAGVMQNPRHLVRRRGQEARLRCSPMKGHSHVYWYRQLPEEGLKFMVYLQKENIIDESGMPKERFSAEFPKEGPSILRIQQVVRGDSAAYFCASSQQGDEQYFGPGTRLTVT.

The covered CDR3 bases are TGTGCCAGCAGCACTAGCGGGAGGGCGACCGGGGAG. This codes for CASSTSGRATGE. The entire CDR3 protein reads CASSTSGRATGELFF. The J gene is TRBJ2-2, the V gene TRBV7-9; 13 bases are a match to TRBD2. The read comes to an end 3 residues before the CDR3 does, leaving the germline J gene to fill in the end. There are 15 residues in the CDR3. Germline values: CDR1 SEHNR, CDR2 FQNEAQ (reference sequence). The V gene end was trimmed by 5 bases and the J gene end by 5 bases; junction bases not matched to a gene: 2.

In the case of this clone: The read stops 3 residues short of the end of the CDR3; the missing end is completed from the germline J gene. This sequence joins TRBV5-1 and TRBJ1-5, with D perhaps matching TRBD1 (6 bases). Germline V CDR1 and CDR2: SGHRS, YFSETQ. This CDR3 contains 15 residues. The V gene lost 0 bases and the J gene lost 4 bases, with 11 bases spanning the gap. CDR3: CASSLEGVVNQPQHF. The sequenced part of the CDR3 DNA is TGCGCCAGCAGCTTGGAGGGGGTAGTTAATCAGCCC.